Below, one TCR beta chain is given with its context. The sample is drawn from a study of blood T cell repertoires in COVID-19. For the study at large: PBMCs, B-cell-depleted T cells, or T cells were the source of the cDNA or gDNA that made up the material.

Trimming cost V 2 bases and J 4 bases, with 9 bases left between them. Germline loops: CDR1 MGHRA, CDR2 YSYEKL. The CDR3 totals 14 residues. As originally analysed: Reference gene primer amplification gave nucleated cell count estimates. Sequenced by immunoSEQ multiplex PCR; TCRdb stores in-frame clones only, minus some. V and J calls and clone size are given by that table; D and trimming were obtained from the DNA. The sample consists of some 170,000 clones, over 85% of them appearing once. The rearrangement uses TRBV4-1 and TRBJ2-4; D gene uncertain. Sequencing was done on a sample of peripheral blood. The TCR sequence derives from a woman aged 55-75 years with COVID-19, enrolled during active disease. The CDR3 bases are TGCGCCAGCAGCCAAAATTTACTGAAAAACATTCAGTACTTC. The encoded protein is CASSQNLLKNIQYF.